This T cell receptor (beta chain) was observed in a study of identical twins. The V and J ends lost 4 bases and 7 bases, in that order; junction bases with no gene match: 9. Germline values: CDR1 LGHNA, CDR2 YSLEER. The CDR3 is 16 residues long. TCRdb recomputed calls from the 5' RACE reads with MiXCR, one row per CDR3 protein. The sample consists of 350,000 to 450,000 distinct CDR3 sequences, 15% to 20% of them appearing once. The sample consisted of naive T cells sorted from blood. The rearrangement joins TRBV4-3 to TRBJ2-2; the match to TRBD2 covers 10 bases. The TCR was taken from a man in his fifties or sixties in good health. In DNA form, the CDR3 reads TGCGCCAGCAGCCGAGGGGAAGCGGGAGGGAGCGGGGAGCTGTTTTTT. Amino acid sequence: CASSRGEAGGSGELFF.